The T cell receptor beta chain described here comes from a study of blood T cell repertoires in COVID-19. In the study overall: The analysed material was cDNA or gDNA that came from T cells, B-cell-depleted T cells, or PBMCs.

This clone was seen once. Trimming removed 3 bases from V and 1 base from J, with 9 bases in between. The CDR3 consists of 14 residues. CDR1 is SGHTA, CDR2 FQGNSA, per germline. Measured with immunoSEQ multiplex PCR; TCRdb has only the in-frame clones, and not every one. The sample comprises 650,000 to 800,000 clones, 80% to 90% of which are singletons, and approximately 0.3% rests with the top ten. The specimen was peripheral blood. The J gene is TRBJ1-1, the V gene TRBV7-2; D is ambiguous. This receptor was taken from a woman under 30 with acute or convalescent COVID-19. CDR3 in DNA: TGTGCCAGCAGCTTCGCGGCGGAGAACACTGAAGCTTTCTTT. It codes for CASSFAAENTEAFF.